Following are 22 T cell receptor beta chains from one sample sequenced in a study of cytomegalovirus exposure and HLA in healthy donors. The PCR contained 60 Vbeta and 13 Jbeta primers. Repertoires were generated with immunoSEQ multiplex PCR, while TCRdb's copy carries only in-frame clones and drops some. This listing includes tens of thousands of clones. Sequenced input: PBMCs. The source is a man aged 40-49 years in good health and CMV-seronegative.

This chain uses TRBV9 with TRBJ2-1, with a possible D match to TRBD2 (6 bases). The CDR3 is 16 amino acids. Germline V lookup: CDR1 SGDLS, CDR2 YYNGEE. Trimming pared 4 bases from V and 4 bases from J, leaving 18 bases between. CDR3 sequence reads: CASSPSGGGLYNEQFF. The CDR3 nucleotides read TGTGCCAGCAGCCCTTCCGGTGGAGGGTTGTACAATGAGCAGTTCTTC. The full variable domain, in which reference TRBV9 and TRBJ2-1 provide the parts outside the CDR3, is DSGVTQTPKHLITATGQRVTLRCSPRSGDLSVYWYQQSLDQGLQFLIQYYNGEERAKGNILERFSAQQFPDLHSELNLSSLELGDSALYFCASSPSGGGLYNEQFFGPGTRLTVL.

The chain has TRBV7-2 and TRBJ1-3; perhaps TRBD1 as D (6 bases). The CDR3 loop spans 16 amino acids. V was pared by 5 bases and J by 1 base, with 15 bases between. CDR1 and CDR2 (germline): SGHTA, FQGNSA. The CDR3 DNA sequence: TGTGCCAGCAGCCCCCAGGGGCGGTTTTCTGGAAACACCATATATTTT. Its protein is CASSPQGRFSGNTIYF.

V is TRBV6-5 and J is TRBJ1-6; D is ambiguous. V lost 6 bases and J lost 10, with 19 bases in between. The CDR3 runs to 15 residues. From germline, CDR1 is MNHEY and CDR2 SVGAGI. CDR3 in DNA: TGTGCCAGCAGATCTAAAGAGAAATCGGGATCACCCCTCCACTTT. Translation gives CASRSKEKSGSPLHF.

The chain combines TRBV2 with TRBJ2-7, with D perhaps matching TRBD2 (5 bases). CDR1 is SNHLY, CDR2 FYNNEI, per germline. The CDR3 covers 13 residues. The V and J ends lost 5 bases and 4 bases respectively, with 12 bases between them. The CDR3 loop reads CASSQRRDYEQYF. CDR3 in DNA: TGTGCCAGCAGTCAGCGCCGGGATTACGAGCAGTACTTC.

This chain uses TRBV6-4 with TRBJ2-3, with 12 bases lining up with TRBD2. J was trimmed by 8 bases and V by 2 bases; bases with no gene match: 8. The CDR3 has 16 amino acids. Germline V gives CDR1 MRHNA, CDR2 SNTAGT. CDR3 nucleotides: TGTGCCAGCAGTGACCAGACTAGCGGGGGCCGGGGTACGCAGTATTTT. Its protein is CASSDQTSGGRGTQYF.

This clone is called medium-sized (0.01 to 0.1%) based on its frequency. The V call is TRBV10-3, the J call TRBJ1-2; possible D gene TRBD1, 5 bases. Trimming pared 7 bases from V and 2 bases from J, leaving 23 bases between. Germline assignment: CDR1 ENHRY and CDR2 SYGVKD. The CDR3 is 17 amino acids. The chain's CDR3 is CAITGPTGPGSNYGYTF. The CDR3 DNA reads TGTGCCATCACGGGCCCCACAGGCCCCGGTTCGAACTATGGCTACACCTTC.

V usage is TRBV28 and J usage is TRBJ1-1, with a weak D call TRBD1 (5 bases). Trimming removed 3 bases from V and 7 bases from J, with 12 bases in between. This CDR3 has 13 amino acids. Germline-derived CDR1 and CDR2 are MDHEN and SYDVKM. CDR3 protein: CASSFREWDEAFF. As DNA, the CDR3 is TGTGCCAGCAGTTTCAGGGAATGGGATGAAGCTTTCTTT.

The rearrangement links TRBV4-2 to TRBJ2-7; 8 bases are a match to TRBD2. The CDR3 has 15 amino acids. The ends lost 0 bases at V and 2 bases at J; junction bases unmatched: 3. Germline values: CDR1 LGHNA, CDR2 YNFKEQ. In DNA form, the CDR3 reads TGTGCCAGCAGCCAAGATAACGGGGGGGCCTACGAGCAGTACTTC. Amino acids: CASSQDNGGAYEQYF.

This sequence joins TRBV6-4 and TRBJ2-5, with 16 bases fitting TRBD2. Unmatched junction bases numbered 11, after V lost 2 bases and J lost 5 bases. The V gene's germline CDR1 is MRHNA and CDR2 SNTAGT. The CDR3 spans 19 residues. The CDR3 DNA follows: TGTGCCAGCAGTGACCGCCCGGGGACTAGCGGGGGGGCTAAGGAGACCCAGTACTTC. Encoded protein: CASSDRPGTSGGAKETQYF.

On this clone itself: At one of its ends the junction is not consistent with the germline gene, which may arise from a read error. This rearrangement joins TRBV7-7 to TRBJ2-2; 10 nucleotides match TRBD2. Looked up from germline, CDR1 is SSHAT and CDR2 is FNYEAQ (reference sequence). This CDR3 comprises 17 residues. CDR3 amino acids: CASSPNPSGGSTGELFF. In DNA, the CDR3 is TGTGCTAGCAGCCCAAACCCTAGCGGGGGAAGCACCGGGGAGCTGTTTTTT.

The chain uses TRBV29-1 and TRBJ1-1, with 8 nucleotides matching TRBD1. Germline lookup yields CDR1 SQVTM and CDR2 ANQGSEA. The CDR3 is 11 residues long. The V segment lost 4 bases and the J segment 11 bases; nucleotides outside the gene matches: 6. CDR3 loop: CSVGGRGRAFF. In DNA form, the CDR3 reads TGCAGCGTTGGTGGCAGGGGGCGGGCTTTCTTT.

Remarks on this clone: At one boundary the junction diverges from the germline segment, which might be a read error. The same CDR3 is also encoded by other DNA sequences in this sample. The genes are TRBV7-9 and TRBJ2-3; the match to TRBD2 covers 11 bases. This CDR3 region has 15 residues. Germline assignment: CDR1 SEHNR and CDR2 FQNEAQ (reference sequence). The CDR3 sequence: CASSLAGGSTDTQYF. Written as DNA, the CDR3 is TGCGCCAGCAGCCTAGCGGGAGGTAGCACAGATACGCAGTATTTT.

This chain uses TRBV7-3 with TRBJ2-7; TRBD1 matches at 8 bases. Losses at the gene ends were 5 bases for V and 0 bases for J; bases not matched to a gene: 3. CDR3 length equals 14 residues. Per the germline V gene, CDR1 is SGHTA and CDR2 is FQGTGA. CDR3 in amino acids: CASSPTGDSYEQYF. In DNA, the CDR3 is TGTGCCAGCAGCCCGACAGGGGACTCCTACGAGCAGTACTTC.

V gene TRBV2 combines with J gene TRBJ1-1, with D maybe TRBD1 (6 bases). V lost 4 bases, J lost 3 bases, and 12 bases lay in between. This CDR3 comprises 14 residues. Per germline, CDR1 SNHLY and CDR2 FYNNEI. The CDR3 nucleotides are TGTGCCAGCAGTGGATGGGGGCAGCACACTGAAGCTTTCTTT. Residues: CASSGWGQHTEAFF.

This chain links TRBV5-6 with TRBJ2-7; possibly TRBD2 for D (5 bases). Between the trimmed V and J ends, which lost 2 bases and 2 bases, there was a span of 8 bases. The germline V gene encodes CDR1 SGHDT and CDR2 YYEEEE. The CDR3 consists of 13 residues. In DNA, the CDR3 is TGTGCCAGCAGCTTCGGGGATACCTACGAGCAGTACTTC. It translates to CASSFGDTYEQYF.

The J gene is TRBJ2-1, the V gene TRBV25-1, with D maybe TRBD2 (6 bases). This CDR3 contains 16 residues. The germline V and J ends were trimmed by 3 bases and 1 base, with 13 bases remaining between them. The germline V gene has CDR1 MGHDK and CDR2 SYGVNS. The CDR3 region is CASSEWRVMSYNEQFF. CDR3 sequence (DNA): TGTGCCAGCAGTGAGTGGAGGGTAATGTCCTACAATGAGCAGTTCTTC.

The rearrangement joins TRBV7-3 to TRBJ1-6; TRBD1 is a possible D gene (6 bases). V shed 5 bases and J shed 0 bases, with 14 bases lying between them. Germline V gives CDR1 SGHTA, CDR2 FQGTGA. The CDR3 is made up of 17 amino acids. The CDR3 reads CASSVLTGSSYNSPLHF. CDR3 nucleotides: TGTGCCAGCAGCGTTCTTACAGGGAGCTCCTATAATTCACCCCTCCACTTT.

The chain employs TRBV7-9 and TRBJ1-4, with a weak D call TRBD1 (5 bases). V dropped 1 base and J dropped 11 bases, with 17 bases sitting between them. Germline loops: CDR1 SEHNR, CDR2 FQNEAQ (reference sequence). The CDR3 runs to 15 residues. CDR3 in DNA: TGTGCCAGCAGCTTAGGTCGAGACGCAGGGCGGAAACTGTTTTTT. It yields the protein CASSLGRDAGRKLFF.

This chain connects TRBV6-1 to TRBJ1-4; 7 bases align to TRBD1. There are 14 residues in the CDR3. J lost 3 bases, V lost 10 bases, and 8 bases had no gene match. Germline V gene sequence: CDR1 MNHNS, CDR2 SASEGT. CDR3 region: CATQPGQANEKLFF. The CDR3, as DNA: TGTGCCACCCAGCCCGGACAGGCTAATGAAAAACTGTTTTTT.

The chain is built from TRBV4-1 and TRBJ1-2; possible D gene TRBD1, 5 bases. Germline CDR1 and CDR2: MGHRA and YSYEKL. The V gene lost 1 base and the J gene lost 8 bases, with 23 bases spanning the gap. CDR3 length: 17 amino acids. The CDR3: CASSQVGRGPQHGGYTF. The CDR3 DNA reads TGCGCCAGCAGCCAAGTAGGGCGGGGACCACAACATGGGGGCTACACCTTC.

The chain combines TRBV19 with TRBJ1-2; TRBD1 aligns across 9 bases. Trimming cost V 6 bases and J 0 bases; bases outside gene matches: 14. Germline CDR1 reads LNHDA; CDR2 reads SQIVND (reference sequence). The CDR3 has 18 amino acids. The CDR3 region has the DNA TGTGCCAGTAGCGGCGAACCGGGACAGGGAATAGCTAACTATGGCTACACCTTC. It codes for CASSGEPGQGIANYGYTF.

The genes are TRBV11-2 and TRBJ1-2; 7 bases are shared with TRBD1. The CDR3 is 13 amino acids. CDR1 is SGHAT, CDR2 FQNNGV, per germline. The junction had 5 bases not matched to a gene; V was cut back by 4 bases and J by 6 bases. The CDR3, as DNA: TGTGCCAGCAGCTCGACAGGGTGGGATGGCTACACCTTC. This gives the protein CASSSTGWDGYTF. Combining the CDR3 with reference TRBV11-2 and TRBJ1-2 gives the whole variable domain EAGVAQSPRYKIIEKRQSVAFWCNPISGHATLYWYQQILGQGPKLLIQFQNNGVVDDSQLPKDRFSAERLKGVDSTLKIQPAKLEDSAVYLCASSSTGWDGYTFGSGTRLTVV.